The 9 T cell receptor beta chains below were found in one sample sequenced in a study of shared clonotypes between healthy human individuals. Assay: immunoSEQ multiplex PCR; the TCRdb copy retains only in-frame clones and omits some. The data show approximately 2.3 million clones, approximately 93% seen once. What was sequenced was naive CD4+ T cells from PBMCs. Subset in this sample: CD45RA+ positively selected. Receptor source: a man aged 18-30 years in good health. Some clones in this sample may be carry-over from other donors' samples.

The rearrangement links TRBV4-1 to TRBJ2-5, with TRBD1 identical over 8 bases. Looked up from germline, CDR1 is MGHRA and CDR2 is YSYEKL. The CDR3 is 17 residues long. Trimming removed 4 bases from V and 4 bases from J; junction bases left unmatched: 14. CDR3 nucleotides: TGCGCCAGCAGCCTCACTTGGAACAGGGGGATGGGAGAGACCCAGTACTTC. Its translation is CASSLTWNRGMGETQYF.

A word on this clone: Other DNA variants within this sample encode the same CDR3. The chain recombines TRBV28 with TRBJ1-1, with 7 positions matching TRBD1. Trimming cost V 4 bases and J 0 bases; bases outside gene matches: 5. There are 15 residues in the CDR3. Per the germline V gene, CDR1 is MDHEN and CDR2 is SYDVKM. The chain's CDR3 is CASSSPGTVNTEAFF. The CDR3 bases are TGTGCCAGCAGTTCACCCGGGACAGTGAACACTGAAGCTTTCTTT.

The V gene is TRBV10-3, the J gene TRBJ2-2; D unresolved. Germline assignment: CDR1 ENHRY and CDR2 SYGVKD. Trimming took 3 bases from V and 0 from J, leaving 8 bases between them. CDR3 length: 15 residues. The CDR3 DNA reads as TGTGCCATCAGTGACGCTACCCCGAACACCGGGGAGCTGTTTTTT. Translation: CAISDATPNTGELFF.

The chain uses TRBV28 and TRBJ2-1; 12 positions match TRBD2. The junction had 2 bases not matched to a gene; V was cut back by 2 bases and J by 3 bases. The CDR3 has 16 amino acids. Germline assignment: CDR1 MDHEN and CDR2 SYDVKM. CDR3 bases: TGTGCCAGCAGTTTACGGACTAGCGGGATCTACAATGAGCAGTTCTTC. Encoded protein: CASSLRTSGIYNEQFF.

This chain connects TRBV5-1 to TRBJ2-5; TRBD1 matches 8 bases. This CDR3 comprises 16 residues. CDR1 and CDR2 (germline): SGHRS, YFSETQ. The junction had 8 bases not matched to a gene; V was cut back by 0 bases and J by 4 bases. The CDR3: CASSLGRTGGRETQYF. DNA for the CDR3: TGCGCCAGCAGCTTGGGCCGTACAGGGGGAAGAGAGACCCAGTACTTC.

To note about this clone: This sample also contains other DNA sequences that code for the same CDR3. V is TRBV28 and J is TRBJ2-7; tentative D call: TRBD2 (5 bases). V lost 2 bases to trimming and J lost 4 bases, with 6 bases between them. Germline values: CDR1 MDHEN, CDR2 SYDVKM. This CDR3 spans 12 amino acids. The CDR3, as DNA: TGTGCCAGCAGTTTAGGAGGTTACGAGCAGTACTTC. Its translation: CASSLGGYEQYF.

The chain links TRBV4-2 to TRBJ2-7, with D unclear. CDR3 length: 16 amino acids. Germline-derived CDR1 and CDR2 are LGHNA and YNFKEQ. V was pared by 5 bases and J by 0 bases, with 17 bases between. The CDR3 here is CASSVQVHSSSYEQYF. In nucleotides, the CDR3 is TGTGCCAGCAGCGTTCAGGTTCACAGTAGCTCCTACGAGCAGTACTTC.

The genes are TRBV27 and TRBJ2-1; 11 nucleotides align to TRBD2. The CDR3 has 14 residues. CDR1 is MNHEY, CDR2 SMNVEV, per germline (reference sequence). J lost 9 bases, V lost 3 bases, and 4 bases had no gene match. The DNA of the CDR3 is TGTGCCAGCAGTTTTTTTAGCGGGAGGGGTGAGCAGTTCTTC. This sequence encodes CASSFFSGRGEQFF.

The chain combines TRBV29-1 with TRBJ1-1, with D perhaps TRBD1 (5 bases). Trimming stripped 3 bases from V and 5 bases from J, with 13 bases between. Germline loops: CDR1 SQVTM, CDR2 ANQGSEA. The CDR3 is 13 residues long. The DNA for the CDR3 is TGCAGCGTTGATAACGGGGGAGGGACTGAAGCTTTCTTT. Its protein is CSVDNGGGTEAFF.